These 12 T cell receptor beta chains were sequenced from one sample in a study of blood T cell repertoires in COVID-19. The method was immunoSEQ multiplex PCR; TCRdb's version includes in-frame clones alone and lacks a portion of them. The data contain about 200,000 clones, around 86% of them seen just once; the ten biggest clones take up around 6.5%. Sequencing input: peripheral blood. Receptors were obtained from a man at least 80 years old with acute or convalescent COVID-19.

This sequence joins TRBV19 and TRBJ1-1; no clear D. Trimming stripped 3 bases from V and 6 bases from J, with 8 bases between. Germline V gene data show CDR1 as LNHDA and CDR2 as SQIVND (reference sequence). This CDR3 comprises 12 residues. CDR3 coding DNA: TGTGCCAGTAGTATCACGGGATCTGAAGCTTTCTTT. Its translation: CASSITGSEAFF.

As concerns this clone: At one boundary the junction diverges from the germline segment, which might be a read error. This sequence joins TRBV6-1 and TRBJ2-3; D unresolved. Germline CDR1 MNHNS, CDR2 SASEGT. The CDR3 is 12 amino acids. The CDR3 DNA follows: TGTGCCAGCACGTTAGGAGAAAGCCGGCCCCTTTTT. Translating gives CASTLGESRPLF.

The rearrangement joins TRBV11-1 to TRBJ1-2, with 9 bases identical to TRBD1. Germline V gives CDR1 SGHAT, CDR2 FQDESV (reference sequence). The length of the CDR3 is 14 residues. V lost 4 bases and J lost 6; bases outside the gene matches: 6. CDR3 nucleotides: TGTGCCAGCAGCTCCTCGGGACAGGGACATGGCTACACCTTC. Translating it yields CASSSSGQGHGYTF. Complete variable domain (other parts from reference TRBV11-1 and TRBJ1-2): EAEVAQSPRYKITEKSQAVAFWCDPISGHATLYWYRQILGQGPELLVQFQDESVVDDSQLPKDRFSAERLKGVDSTLKIQPAELGDSAMYLCASSSSGQGHGYTFGSGTRLTVV.

The genes are TRBV28 and TRBJ1-5, with 7 bases identical to TRBD1. CDR1 and CDR2 (germline): MDHEN, SYDVKM. J lost 5 bases, V lost 6 bases, and 4 bases had no gene match. This CDR3 spans 13 amino acids. The CDR3 nucleotides read TGTGCCAGCAGGACAGGGTCCCATCAGCCCCAGCATTTT. This gives the protein CASRTGSHQPQHF.

The chain combines TRBV28 with TRBJ2-1; 10 bases map to TRBD1. Unmatched junction bases numbered 0, after V lost 2 bases and J lost 2 bases. CDR1 is MDHEN and CDR2 is SYDVKM in the germline V gene. This CDR3 spans 15 amino acids. The CDR3 reads CASSLDRGPYNEQFF. The CDR3 DNA is TGTGCCAGCAGTTTAGACAGGGGGCCCTACAATGAGCAGTTCTTC.

The CDR3: CASSQNPGQGQETQYF. Written as DNA, the CDR3 is TGTGCCAGCAGCCAAAACCCGGGACAAGGTCAAGAGACCCAGTACTTC. V gene TRBV5-4 combines with J gene TRBJ2-5; D may be TRBD1 (6 bases). Germline V gene sequence: CDR1 SGHNT, CDR2 YYREEE (reference sequence). This CDR3 region has 16 residues. The germline V and J ends were trimmed by 4 bases and 2 bases, with 18 bases remaining between them.

The rearrangement joins TRBV7-6 to TRBJ2-1, with a weak D call TRBD2 (5 bases). The CDR3 spans 15 residues. V lost 2 bases and J lost 3, with 11 bases in between. The germline V gene encodes CDR1 SGHVS and CDR2 FNYEAQ. The CDR3 DNA reads as TGTGCCAGCAGCTTAAGGTCGACTATCTACAATGAGCAGTTCTTC. This gives the protein CASSLRSTIYNEQFF.

The chain uses TRBV12-3 or TRBV12-4 and TRBJ2-5; D not certain. The CDR3 is 13 amino acids. V was trimmed by 1 base and J by 5 bases, leaving 8 bases between them. This CDR3 reads CASSLGFVETQYF. The CDR3 nucleotides read TGTGCCAGCAGTTTAGGTTTCGTGGAGACCCAGTACTTC.

The V gene is TRBV30, the J gene TRBJ1-5, with 7 bases fitting TRBD1. The CDR3 is made up of 16 amino acids. Unmatched junction bases numbered 9, after V lost 0 bases and J lost 4 bases. Germline loops: CDR1 GTSNPN, CDR2 SVGIG (reference sequence). The CDR3 DNA follows: TGTGCCTGGAGTGTCGAGGGGGCTTGGGGAAATCAGCCCCAGCATTTT. The encoded protein is CAWSVEGAWGNQPQHF.

The chain joins TRBV19 to TRBJ2-5; the match to TRBD1 covers 8 bases. Trimming took 4 bases from V and 5 from J; bases not matched to a gene: 6. The CDR3 runs to 14 residues. Germline V CDR1 and CDR2: LNHDA, SQIVND (reference sequence). The CDR3 region has the DNA TGTGCCAGTAGTAGAAACAGGGGGAGTGAGACCCAGTACTTC. It codes for CASSRNRGSETQYF.

The V and J genes are TRBV5-1 and TRBJ2-1; 11 nucleotides align to TRBD2. This CDR3 has 15 amino acids. J was trimmed by 7 bases and V by 4 bases; bases with no gene match: 7. The V gene's germline CDR1 is SGHRS and CDR2 YFSETQ. CDR3 nucleotide sequence: TGCGCCAGCAGCCTTACTAGCGGGAGTCGGAATGAGCAGTTCTTC. Its translation: CASSLTSGSRNEQFF.

This clone was detected a few times. The rearrangement joins TRBV28 to TRBJ1-4; D perhaps matches TRBD1 (5 bases). In germline, CDR1 is MDHEN, CDR2 SYDVKM. The CDR3 length is 15 residues. The germline V and J ends were trimmed by 3 bases and 0 bases, with 8 bases remaining between them. The CDR3 here is CASSFPQATNEKLFF. For the CDR3, the DNA is TGTGCCAGCAGTTTTCCACAGGCAACTAATGAAAAACTGTTTTTT.